The text below deals with one T cell receptor beta chain. Germline V gene data show CDR1 as SGHTA and CDR2 as FQGNSA. V shed 4 bases and J shed 7 bases, with 20 bases lying between them. This CDR3 contains 16 residues. Sequenced by immunoSEQ multiplex PCR; TCRdb stores in-frame clones only, minus some. The sample has more than 11,000 clones; more than 60% are singletons. These data originate in a study of cytotoxic CD8 clonotypes in ibrutinib-treated CLL. The sequence was obtained from a human donor with chronic lymphocytic leukemia. The sample in question was PBMCs, obtained before ibrutinib treatment. The chain uses TRBV7-2 and TRBJ2-1; D is unresolved. CDR3 protein: CASSSRRQTSENEQFF. The CDR3 bases are TGTGCCAGCAGCTCTCGACGGCAGACAAGTGAAAATGAGCAGTTCTTC.